These 30 T cell receptor beta chains were sequenced from one sample in a study of blood T cell repertoires in COVID-19. The protocol was immunoSEQ multiplex PCR, while the TCRdb copy is restricted to in-frame clones and leaves out a portion. The profile shows 200,000 to 250,000 clones, 82% of them singletons. Sample: peripheral blood. The origin of the receptors is a woman older than 75 with acute or convalescent COVID-19.

This chain connects TRBV2 to TRBJ1-5; 7 bases line up with TRBD1. The V and J ends lost 6 bases and 0 bases, in that order; junction bases with no gene match: 14. The germline V gene has CDR1 SNHLY and CDR2 FYNNEI. The CDR3 is 18 amino acids. The CDR3 region has the DNA TGTGCCAGCAGGAGGGGTCCCGGGACAGTCAATAGCAATCAGCCCCAGCATTTT. Translated, it gives CASRRGPGTVNSNQPQHF.

V gene TRBV28 combines with J gene TRBJ1-2, with D hard to call. Trimming removed 10 bases at V and 2 bases at J, with 17 bases between. CDR3 length: 14 amino acids. The germline V gene has CDR1 MDHEN and CDR2 SYDVKM. For the CDR3, the DNA is TGTGCCACCCATTTCGCCGGCGGAAACTATGGCTACACCTTC. It yields the protein CATHFAGGNYGYTF.

The V and J genes are TRBV5-1 and TRBJ2-2, with TRBD1 matching 8 bases. Germline-derived CDR1 and CDR2 are SGHRS and YFSETQ. Germline trimming cut 3 bases from V and 3 bases from J; bases unmatched to any gene: 4. The CDR3 contains 15 residues. The DNA of the CDR3 is TGCGCCAGCAGCTCACAGGGGGTCGACACCGGGGAGCTGTTTTTT. Protein sequence: CASSSQGVDTGELFF.

J is TRBJ1-1 and V is TRBV11-3; 7 bases fit TRBD1. The CDR3 covers 12 residues. Germline V lookup: CDR1 SGHNT, CDR2 YENEEA. V gave up 5 bases and J gave up 5 bases; unmatched junction bases: 2. The CDR3 DNA follows: TGTGCCAGCAGCCACAGGGGAACTGAAGCTTTCTTT. Protein sequence: CASSHRGTEAFF.

The gene calls are TRBV27 and TRBJ1-2, with TRBD1 matching 7 bases. The J segment lost 5 bases and the V segment lost 5 bases, leaving 8 bases of the junction unmatched. The CDR3 totals 14 residues. Germline V gene lookup returns CDR1 MNHEY and CDR2 SMNVEV (reference sequence). CDR3 DNA sequence: TGTGCCAGCAGTGAAGACAGGGATTTTTATGGCTACACCTTC. Translated: CASSEDRDFYGYTF.

The V and J genes are TRBV13 and TRBJ2-7, with 12 positions matching TRBD2. Trimming cost V 1 base and J 2 bases; bases outside gene matches: 15. Germline V gives CDR1 PRHDT, CDR2 FYEKMQ (reference sequence). The CDR3 consists of 20 residues. CDR3: CASSLEYRLAGASHPYEQYF. The CDR3 DNA sequence: TGTGCCAGCAGCTTAGAGTATCGACTAGCGGGGGCCTCTCACCCCTACGAGCAGTACTTC.

The rearrangement links TRBV4-2 to TRBJ1-2; D is unresolved. The CDR3 length is 16 residues. V lost 2 bases, J lost 7 bases, and 20 bases lay in between. CDR1 is LGHNA, CDR2 YNFKEQ, per germline. The CDR3 loop is CASSQSPTGSSGGYTF. The CDR3 nucleotides are TGTGCCAGCAGCCAAAGCCCCACGGGGAGCTCAGGTGGCTACACCTTC.

The V call is TRBV4-2, the J call TRBJ1-6, with 9 bases fitting TRBD1. The V gene's germline CDR1 is LGHNA and CDR2 YNFKEQ. The CDR3 is 17 amino acids. J lost 10 bases, V lost 0 bases, and 10 bases had no gene match. CDR3 in DNA: TGTGCCAGCAGCCAAGACTTCGCGACAGGGGGTAACTCACCCCTCCACTTT. Protein product: CASSQDFATGGNSPLHF.

The rearrangement links TRBV28 to TRBJ2-5; TRBD1 matches at 7 bases. The CDR3 runs 14 residues. The germline V gene encodes CDR1 MDHEN and CDR2 SYDVKM. Losses at the gene ends were 5 bases for V and 1 base for J; bases not matched to a gene: 4. The CDR3 loop is CASSPWDSQETQYF. The CDR3 region has the DNA TGTGCCAGCAGTCCCTGGGACAGCCAAGAGACCCAGTACTTC.

The chain is built from TRBV6-1 and TRBJ2-7; 7 bases map to TRBD1. Germline assignment: CDR1 MNHNS and CDR2 SASEGT. V shed 2 bases and J 3 bases; nucleotides not matched to a gene: 7. There are 15 residues in the CDR3. This CDR3 is CASSESTGEYYEQYF. CDR3 DNA: TGTGCCAGCAGTGAATCCACAGGGGAATACTACGAGCAGTACTTC.

This CDR3 reads CSVGRGYGYTF. CDR3 nucleotide sequence: TGCAGCGTTGGAAGGGGCTATGGCTACACCTTC. The V gene is TRBV29-1, the J gene TRBJ1-2, with D perhaps matching TRBD1 (5 bases). CDR1 SQVTM and CDR2 ANQGSEA come from the germline V gene. The CDR3 loop spans 11 amino acids. Trimming took 4 bases from V and 4 from J, leaving 7 bases between them.

The genes are TRBV7-2 and TRBJ2-3; 9 bases line up with TRBD2. CDR3 length: 17 residues. Looked up from germline, CDR1 is SGHTA and CDR2 is FQGNSA. V gave up 1 base and J gave up 3 bases; unmatched junction bases: 8. For the CDR3, the DNA is TGTGCCAGCAGCTTAGGGGGCAGACTAGCGGTGACAGATACGCAGTATTTT. Encoded protein: CASSLGGRLAVTDTQYF.

The genes are TRBV29-1 and TRBJ2-1; D gene ambiguous. Germline V lookup: CDR1 SQVTM, CDR2 ANQGSEA. With 1 base removed from V and 0 bases from J, the gap between germline ends came to 7 bases. The CDR3 loop spans 14 amino acids. CDR3 in amino acids: CSVEGGVSYNEQFF. CDR3 DNA sequence: TGCAGCGTTGAAGGAGGTGTCTCCTACAATGAGCAGTTCTTC.

This clone turned up a few times. The gene calls are TRBV6-2 or TRBV6-3 and TRBJ1-5; TRBD1 might be the D (6 bases). CDR1 and CDR2 from the germline V gene are MNHEY and SVGEGT. Trimming took off 1 base at V and 7 bases at J, with 11 bases between the two ends. The CDR3 extends over 14 amino acids. The DNA of the CDR3 is TGTGCCAGCAGTTACTGGAAGACAGGCCAGCCCCAGCATTTT. As protein: CASSYWKTGQPQHF.

The J gene is TRBJ1-5, the V gene TRBV5-3, with 7 bases lining up with TRBD1. TRBV5-3 is identified as an open reading frame with a role that is uncertain. Unmatched junction bases numbered 7, after V lost 4 bases and J lost 0 bases. The CDR3 is made up of 16 amino acids. The CDR3 region is CARSRQGQHSNQPQHF. In DNA form, the CDR3 reads TGTGCCAGAAGCCGCCAGGGACAGCATAGCAATCAGCCCCAGCATTTT.

The chain combines TRBV28 with TRBJ1-3; D is possibly TRBD1 (5 bases). With 1 base removed from V and 2 bases from J, the gap between germline ends came to 6 bases. Germline loops: CDR1 MDHEN, CDR2 SYDVKM. The length of the CDR3 is 14 residues. CDR3 in amino acids: CASSLLGAGNTIYF. In nucleotides, the CDR3 is TGTGCCAGCAGTTTATTAGGGGCTGGAAACACCATATATTTT.

This chain's CDR3 is CASSQEASGAGEQYF. In DNA, the CDR3 is TGTGCCAGCAGCCAAGAGGCTAGCGGGGCTGGAGAGCAGTACTTC. This sequence joins TRBV3-1 (or the pseudogene TRBV3-2) and TRBJ2-7; TRBD2 aligns across 9 bases. CDR3 size: 15 residues. Germline V CDR1 and CDR2: LGHDT, YNNKEL (reference sequence). Trimming at V came to 0 bases and at J to 7 bases, leaving 7 bases not matched to a gene.

The chain combines TRBV5-1 with TRBJ1-3, with TRBD1 as a possible D gene (6 bases). Trimming shortened V by 1 base and J by 2 bases, and 10 bases separated the two germline ends. There are 15 residues in the CDR3. Germline CDR1 and CDR2: SGHRS and YFSETQ. CDR3 in DNA: TGCGCCAGCAGCTTGCCTACAGGGACTGGAAACACCATATATTTT. The encoded protein is CASSLPTGTGNTIYF.

This chain links TRBV18 with TRBJ1-1, with TRBD1 matching over 9 bases. Looked up from germline, CDR1 is KGHSH and CDR2 is LQKENI. This CDR3 has 16 residues. Trimming removed 3 bases from V and 5 bases from J; junction bases left unmatched: 10. In DNA form, the CDR3 reads TGTGCCAGCTCACCTCCTAATGGACAGGGGTTAACTGAAGCTTTCTTT. Amino acids: CASSPPNGQGLTEAFF.

This chain links TRBV5-8 with TRBJ1-4, with 8 bases identical to TRBD1. The CDR3 extends over 15 amino acids. With V trimmed by 6 bases and J by 6 bases, 10 bases remained unmatched. Germline CDR1 and CDR2: SGHTS and YDEGEE. The CDR3 nucleotides are TGTGCCAGCAACCCGCAGGGGGCGAGGGATGAAAAACTGTTTTTT. It specifies CASNPQGARDEKLFF.

The chain couples TRBV2 to TRBJ2-2; 8 bases fit TRBD2. The germline V gene encodes CDR1 SNHLY and CDR2 FYNNEI. The CDR3 loop spans 14 amino acids. The CDR3 here is CASRGGLNTGELFF. CDR3 DNA sequence: TGTGCTAGCCGGGGGGGACTGAACACCGGGGAGCTGTTTTTT.

The chain combines TRBV5-1 with TRBJ1-1, with 9 bases identical to TRBD1. This CDR3 is built from 14 residues. J was trimmed by 4 bases and V by 4 bases; bases with no gene match: 5. CDR1 and CDR2 (germline): SGHRS, YFSETQ. For the CDR3, the DNA is TGCGCCAGCAGCCCCGGGACAGGGAGCACTGAAGCTTTCTTT. This codes for CASSPGTGSTEAFF. The full variable domain, with the rest looked up from reference TRBV5-1 and TRBJ1-1, is KAGVTQTPRYLIKTRGQQVTLSCSPISGHRSVSWYQQTPGQGLQFLFEYFSETQRNKGNFPGRFSGRQFSNSRSEMNVSTLELGDSALYLCASSPGTGSTEAFFGQGTRLTVV.

The rearrangement joins TRBV19 to TRBJ1-5, with D unclear. V lost 6 bases to trimming and J lost 3 bases, with 12 bases between them. This CDR3 region has 14 residues. Germline values: CDR1 LNHDA, CDR2 SQIVND (reference sequence). The CDR3 nucleotides read TGTGCCAGTAGGCCCGGGAGCCTCAATCAGCCCCAGCATTTT. Its translation is CASRPGSLNQPQHF.

The chain couples TRBV21-1 to TRBJ2-1; the table's D call of TRBD2 was not tested on the DNA. TRBV21-1 is assigned pseudogene status. There are 15 residues in the CDR3. The CDR3, as DNA: TGTGCCAGCAGCAACGAGGCGGGGGGATACAATGAGCAGTTCTTC. This encodes CASSNEAGGYNEQFF.

As concerns this clone: At the DNA level, this CDR3 is encoded by other sequences in the same sample as well. This chain links TRBV3-1 (or the pseudogene TRBV3-2) with TRBJ1-3; D is uncertain. This CDR3 region has 14 residues. V was shortened by 3 bases and J by 0 bases, with 6 bases between the two germline ends. Germline values: CDR1 LGHDT, CDR2 YNNKEL (reference sequence). The chain's CDR3 is CASSQDYSGNTIYF. The CDR3 DNA sequence: TGTGCCAGCAGCCAGGACTACTCTGGAAACACCATATATTTT.

This clone was found once. The chain is built from TRBV6-4 and TRBJ1-1; D is ambiguous. V was trimmed by 5 bases and J by 1 base, leaving 8 bases between them. This CDR3 contains 13 residues. CDR1 and CDR2 (germline): MRHNA, SNTAGT. In DNA, the CDR3 is TGTGCCAGCAGTTTACAGTCGAACACTGAAGCTTTCTTT. Its protein is CASSLQSNTEAFF.

The chain couples TRBV7-2 to TRBJ2-5, with a weak D call TRBD2 (5 bases). CDR3 size: 13 residues. Trimming stripped 3 bases from V and 6 bases from J, with 11 bases between. Germline loops: CDR1 SGHTA, CDR2 FQGNSA. As DNA, the CDR3 is TGTGCCAGCAGCTTCGGAGAGGGCCAGACCCAGTACTTC. Its protein product is CASSFGEGQTQYF.

The chain uses TRBV12-3 or TRBV12-4 and TRBJ2-2, with 8 bases that match TRBD1. The CDR3 length is 13 residues. After removal of 5 bases from V and 9 bases from J, the junction contained 5 bases not matched to a gene. CDR3 in DNA: TGTGCCAGCAGTCAACAGGGGGACCGGGAGCTGTTTTTT. It specifies CASSQQGDRELFF.

This clone was observed a single time. This chain links TRBV7-2 with TRBJ1-6; maybe TRBD1 (6 bases). The CDR3 extends over 13 amino acids. Trimming cost V 1 base and J 10 bases, with 8 bases left between them. CDR1 and CDR2 (germline): SGHTA, FQGNSA. CDR3 sequence reads: CASSLDRVSPLHF. The DNA for the CDR3 is TGTGCCAGCAGCTTAGACAGGGTATCACCCCTCCACTTT.

Only one count was recorded for this clone. The rearrangement links TRBV7-3 to TRBJ2-5, with 11 bases that match TRBD2. J gave up 4 bases and V 3 bases, and 7 bases lay outside the gene matches. Germline loops: CDR1 SGHTA, CDR2 FQGTGA. The CDR3 has 16 amino acids. In nucleotides, the CDR3 is TGTGCCAGCAGCTTTGTACTAGCGGGGGAGAGAGAGACCCAGTACTTC. Amino acids: CASSFVLAGERETQYF.